This T cell receptor beta chain is drawn from a study of T cells in localized non-small cell lung cancer (dated by TCRdb to 2018 to 2021). Background on the whole study: T cell repertoires of 236 early-stage NSCLC patients were analyzed, with tumors being compared against uninvolved tumor-adjacent lungs. The cohort comprised around 250 treatment-naïve NSCLC patients with resected, localized lung tumors. The mean age of the NSCLC patients was 60 to 85 years, with 120 to 150 men and 95 to 110 women. Overall study results and their limits: Uninvolved tumor-adjacent lung showed the highest T cell clonality, higher than tumor, which suggests more focused antigenic responses in the adjacent lung. Because multi-region tumor sequencing was not done, intratumor heterogeneity could not be ruled out. Higher blood T cell density associated with longer overall survival, while higher adjacent-lung clonality associated with shorter survival. Because the study design was exploratory, TCR variables were selected using unadjusted p-values without false-discovery rate correction. Of the top 100 tumor clones, a median of around 57 were detected in paired uninvolved adjacent lung; around 27 were also among that lung's top 100.

About this clone: Its antigen is not yet known. No base quality values were provided; no much bigger clone lies one nucleotide off.

At diagnosis, tumor, uninvolved tumor-adjacent lung and peripheral blood were collected and then preserved as a mix of FFPE and fresh-frozen material. For TCR repertoire profiling, the blood samples were analyzed as peripheral blood mononuclear cells. V is shortened by 2 bases, J by 5 bases, and the region joining them spans 15 bases. From its cysteine to its phenylalanine, the CDR3 spans 16 amino acids. Only the CDR3 DNA is retained, 48 bases long and in frame from the first base. In the germline V gene, CDR1 corresponds to SGHTA and CDR2 to FQGNSA. TCR beta CDR3 regions were sequenced from DNA using the immunoSEQ Assay. The authors' pipeline ran thus. To compute T cell density, TCR beta template counts were normalized to usable DNA, which was estimated by amplifying housekeeping genes. Using the preseqR package, richness was estimated by extrapolating to 120,000 templates for tissue samples and 400,000 templates for PBMC samples. Clonality was calculated as one minus Pielou's evenness. Differential abundance testing on productive amino-acid clonotypes, with a minimum total count of 5 and an alpha of 0.1, was used to identify tissue-enriched TCRs. Repertoire overlap between compartments was quantified with the Jaccard Index and Morisita Overlap Index. GLIPH clustered TCR beta CDR3s with public tetramer-defined viral CDR3s; viral motifs required at least three viral sequences plus V-gene enrichment. In TCRdb, the immuneACCESS table is reduced to in-frame sequences with V and J assigned. These tables do not hold every clone; where another copy was compared, an unresolved V gene accounts for under half, and the others remain unexplained. Clone size and the V and J calls come from that table; the DNA yielded D and trimming. Recorded for this sample are around 92,000 clones; approximately 90% of them occurred a single time. In total, the top ten clones hold roughly 4.3% of the sample.

The rearranged segments are TRBV7-2 and TRBJ2-2; 5 matching bases give a weak D call of TRBD2. This sequence was found in a woman between 40 and 69 years old with stage II squamous cell lung carcinoma. Source: PBMCs, taken before any cancer treatment. The CDR3 protein is CASSLYYLGGTGELFF. Here is the DNA: TGTGCCAGCAGCTTATATTATTTAGGAGGAACCGGGGAGCTGTTTTTT.